This T cell receptor (beta chain) was profiled in a study of blood T cell repertoires in COVID-19. Germline loops: CDR1 SGHNT, CDR2 YYREEE (reference sequence). The V segment lost 0 bases and the J segment 5 bases; nucleotides outside the gene matches: 12. CDR3 length: 17 amino acids. Only in-frame clones appear in the TCRdb table, and some are missing; sequencing was by immunoSEQ multiplex PCR. The table lists some 180,000 clones, 87% of them singletons. The clonotype comes from a man aged 55 to 69 with active or convalescent COVID-19. This chain uses TRBV5-4 with TRBJ2-7; 9 nucleotides match TRBD1. Sequenced sample: peripheral blood. CDR3 bases: TGTGCCAGCAGCTTGGGGGCGGAGACAGGGGGTTTTCACGAGCAGTACTTC. This sequence encodes CASSLGAETGGFHEQYF. Combining the CDR3 with reference TRBV5-4 and TRBJ2-7 gives the whole variable domain ETGVTQSPTHLIKTRGQQVTLRCSSQSGHNTVSWYQQALGQGPQFIFQYYREEENGRGNFPPRFSGLQFPNYSSELNVNALELDDSALYLCASSLGAETGGFHEQYFGPGTRLTVT.